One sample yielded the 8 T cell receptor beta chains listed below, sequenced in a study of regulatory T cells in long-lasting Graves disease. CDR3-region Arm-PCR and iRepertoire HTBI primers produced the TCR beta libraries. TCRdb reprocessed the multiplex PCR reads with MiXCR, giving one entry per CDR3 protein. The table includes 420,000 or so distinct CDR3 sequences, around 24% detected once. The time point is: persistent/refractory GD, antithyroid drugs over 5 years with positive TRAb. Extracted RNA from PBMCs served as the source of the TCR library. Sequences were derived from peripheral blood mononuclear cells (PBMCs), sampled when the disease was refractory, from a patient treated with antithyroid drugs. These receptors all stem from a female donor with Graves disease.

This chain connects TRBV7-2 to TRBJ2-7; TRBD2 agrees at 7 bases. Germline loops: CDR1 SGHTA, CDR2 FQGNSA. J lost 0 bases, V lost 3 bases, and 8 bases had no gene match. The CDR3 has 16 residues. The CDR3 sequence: CASSFRSGASSYEQYF. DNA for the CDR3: TGTGCCAGCAGCTTCAGAAGCGGGGCTAGCTCCTACGAGCAGTACTTC.

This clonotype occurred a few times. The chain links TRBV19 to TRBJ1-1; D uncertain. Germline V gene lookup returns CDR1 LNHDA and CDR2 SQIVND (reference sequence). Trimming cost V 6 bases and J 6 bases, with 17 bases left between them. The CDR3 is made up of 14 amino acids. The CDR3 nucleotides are TGTGCCAGTAGGTCCAGGACGGAGCGGGCTGAAGCTTTCTTT. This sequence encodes CASRSRTERAEAFF.

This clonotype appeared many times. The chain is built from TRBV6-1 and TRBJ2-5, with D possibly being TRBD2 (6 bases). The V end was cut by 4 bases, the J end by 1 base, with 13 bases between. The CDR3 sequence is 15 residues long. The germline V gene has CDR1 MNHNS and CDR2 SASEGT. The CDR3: CASSAFRDFQETQYF. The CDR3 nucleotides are TGTGCCAGCAGTGCCTTCCGGGACTTCCAAGAGACCCAGTACTTC.

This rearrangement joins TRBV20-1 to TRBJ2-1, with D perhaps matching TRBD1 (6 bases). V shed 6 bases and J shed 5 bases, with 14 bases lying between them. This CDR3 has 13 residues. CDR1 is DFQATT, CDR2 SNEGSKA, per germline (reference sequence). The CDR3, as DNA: TGCAGTGCAGCCGGGACACACAACAATGAGCAGTTCTTC. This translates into CSAAGTHNNEQFF.

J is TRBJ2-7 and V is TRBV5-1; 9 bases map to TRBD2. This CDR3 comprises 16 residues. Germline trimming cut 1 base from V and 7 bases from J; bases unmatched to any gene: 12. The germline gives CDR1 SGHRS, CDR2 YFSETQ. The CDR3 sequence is CASSLRSSGTNREQYF. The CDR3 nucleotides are TGCGCCAGCAGCTTGAGGTCTAGCGGGACAAACCGGGAGCAGTACTTC.

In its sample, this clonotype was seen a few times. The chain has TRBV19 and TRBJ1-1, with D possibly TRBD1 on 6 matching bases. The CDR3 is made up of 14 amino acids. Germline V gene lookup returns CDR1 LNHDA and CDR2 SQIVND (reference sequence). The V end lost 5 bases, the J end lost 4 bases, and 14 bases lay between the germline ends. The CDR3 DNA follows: TGTGCCAGTAGTTCTTCCAGGGGCCCCACTGAAGCTTTCTTT. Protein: CASSSSRGPTEAFF.

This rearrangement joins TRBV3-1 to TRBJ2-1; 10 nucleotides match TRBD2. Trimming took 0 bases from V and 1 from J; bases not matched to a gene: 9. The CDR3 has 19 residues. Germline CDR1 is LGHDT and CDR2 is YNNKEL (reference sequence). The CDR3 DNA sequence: TGTGCCAGCAGCCAAGACGCCCCCACTAGCGGGATATCCTACAATGAGCAGTTCTTC. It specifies CASSQDAPTSGISYNEQFF.

CDR3 DNA: TGCAGTGCTAAGATCCCGAGCCAAGAGACCCAGTACTTC. Translated: CSAKIPSQETQYF. V is TRBV20-1 and J is TRBJ2-5; D is undetermined. CDR1 and CDR2 (germline): DFQATT, SNEGSKA (reference sequence). V lost 4 bases and J lost 1, with 10 bases in between. The CDR3 covers 13 residues.